This record covers a single TCR beta chain. Its antigen is still unknown. The source of the sample is a study of cytomegalovirus exposure and HLA in healthy donors (dated by TCRdb to between 2016 and 2019). Describing the broader study: An earlier analysis of 587 of the donors reported 276 Gb of sequence data and 117 million unique TCR beta sequences obtained from about 170 million T cells. An early release covering about 600 HLA-typed donors comprised about 300 gigabases of sequencing data and approximately 85 million unique TCR sequences. Among the roughly 430 genotyped donors, 81% belonged to the genetic ancestry cluster associated with self-reported Caucasian donors. The study aimed to test whether cataloging public T cell receptors could reveal signatures of past pathogen exposure. The study used immunosequencing to profile the T cell repertoires of 666 subjects and linked those repertoires to cytomegalovirus serostatus. Along with the roughly 670-subject first cohort, a separate validation cohort of roughly 110 different subjects was used. To predict cytomegalovirus infection status, the study combined high-throughput TCR immunosequencing, statistical association of individual TCRs with disease status, and machine learning. A later analysis re-analyzed previously published TCR beta repertoires from roughly 600 donors and added high-resolution HLA genotyping to study TCR occurrence patterns. Rather than using new phenotypic data, the later analysis identified candidate immune exposures from TCR beta sequences and from how often those sequences occurred across donors. An earlier analysis of 587 of the donors used high-throughput TCR beta sequencing to judge whether each TCR beta V gene segment behaved as functional or pseudogenic. Alongside the repertoire data, information on donor age, sex, ethnicity and CMV serostatus was compiled. A later genetic analysis took genome-wide SNP genotypes for about three fifths of the roughly 700 donors and used that subset as a discovery cohort. Every discovery cohort repertoire had been produced on one sequencing platform. Class I and class II HLA loci were covered by the typing at four-digit resolution. Typing coverage varied by locus: about 629-640 donors for A, B, C, DRB1 and DQB1; approximately 520 for DQA1; approximately 610 for DPA1; around 490 for DPB1. A handful of DR-DQ haplotypes were handled as single units for association and clustering because linkage in the cohort was strong. Among about 410 genotyped donors of the cohort, an average of approximately 240,000 unique TCR beta nucleotide sequences was sequenced per donor, of which about 19% were non-productive.

In total, more than 500 healthy bone marrow donors made up the cohort. Cohort members were all nominally healthy when sampled, although unrecorded immune exposures were likely present. The donor tested CMV seronegative and was one of the 352 seronegative cohort members. Each donor provided a peripheral blood sample, and peripheral blood mononuclear cells were used for TCR beta sequencing. Genomic DNA was extracted from the blood cell samples with the Qiagen DNeasy Blood Extraction Kit. Preparation of the library involved the immunoSEQ multiplex PCR assay. A mixture of 60 forward primers for TCR Vbeta segments and 13 reverse primers for TCR Jbeta segments was used in the multiplex PCR. A multiplex PCR assay on genomic DNA amplified the CDR3 region of rearranged TCR beta genes. Amplified TCR beta libraries were sequenced as 87-base-pair reads on the Illumina HiSeq System. In the authors' own workflow: In a later analysis, some 80 million unique TCR beta chains were counted across the 650 to 750 repertoires, and roughly 11 million of these chains were shared by at least two donors. Raw reads were error-corrected and collapsed into unique sequences by a nearest-neighbor algorithm in which closely related sequences were merged to remove PCR and sequencing errors. To assign V, D and J gene segments, CDR3 sequences were aligned to IMGT reference sequences. Each retained sequence needed at least a six-nucleotide match to both a V gene segment and a J gene segment. A rearrangement counted as productive if the CDR3 had no stop codons and remained in frame with V and J, and every other rearrangement counted as non-productive. CDR3 was defined according to IMGT convention as the region running from the second conserved V-encoded cysteine to the conserved J-encoded phenylalanine. In an earlier analysis of more than 550 of the donors, sequences lacking an unambiguous match to a single V gene segment were excluded. In an earlier analysis of almost 600 of the donors, a V segment was called functional when productive rearrangements were above 56.7%, and segregating when the standard deviation between donors exceeded 5%. To diagnose cytomegalovirus status from the catalog of TCR beta chain sequences, a statistical classification framework was built. A later analysis assigned V and J genes by comparing TCR nucleotide sequences with IMGT/GENE-DB human TR gene sequences. Using the TCRdist pipeline, a later analysis assigned CDR3 sequences along with most-parsimonious VDJ recombination scenarios. In a later analysis, each TCR beta chain was defined by its CDR3 amino acid sequence together with its V-gene family, and reads without a unique V-gene family were excluded. In a later analysis, 450 to 600 highly shared, low-generation-probability nucleotide sequences were removed to address suspected cross-contamination and a sequencing artifact. A later analysis calculated a clonal expansion index for each public chain from normalized within-repertoire ranks of inferred template counts. In a later analysis, generation probabilities were computed using a VDJ recombination model fitted to out-of-frame rearrangements, and the results were checked against IGoR. In a later analysis, hypergeometric tests were used to score TCR-TCR, TCR-HLA and TCR-CMV co-occurrence, with a repertoire-size bias correction applied to TCR pairs. False discovery rates were estimated in a later analysis by permuting HLA or CMV assignments 20 times. In a later analysis, co-occurring TCRs were grouped using DBSCAN, and TCRdist sequence similarity was added for clustering within HLA-allele-positive subsets. Co-occurrence clustering excluded repertoires with fewer than 30,000 or more than 120,000 public chains, plus five with anomalous nucleotide sharing. TCRdb provides this immuneACCESS table in a form limited to in-frame rearrangements. Some clones are lacking; in checked studies, under half of them reflect an unresolved V gene, and why the rest are absent is not known. The V and J calls and clone size are taken from that table; D and trimming were inferred from the DNA. The table for this sample lists approximately 100,000 clones. 0.55% to 0.65% of the sample belongs to the ten largest clones.

Overall results and qualifications from the work: Immune exposure information for the cohort was limited to CMV serostatus. A cluster of highly shared sequence variants was judged likely to represent a technical artifact of the sequencing pipeline. In vitro tests confirmed that a few of the cytomegalovirus-associated TCR beta chains recognize cytomegalovirus antigens. In this cohort, only TCR beta chains were sequenced, and detectable features were limited by the absence of alpha or paired-chain data. Because HLA typing was unavailable for some donors at each locus, only the typed subset was used in association tests. The classifier was reported to diagnose cytomegalovirus status with high specificity and sensitivity in both the original and validation cohorts. In a later analysis, HLA-associated TCR beta chains showed more clonal expansion and lower generation probabilities than non-associated chains that were equally common. Correlated functional status among segregating V segments might be attributable to linkage disequilibrium, but an unknown experimental factor could not be ruled out. In a later analysis, TCR association rates were found to vary across HLA loci, with the most associated TCRs seen for DRB1 alleles and the fewest for HLA-C alleles. While some public TCRs were present in many individuals, most TCR sequences turned up only very rarely across donors. Because counts were too low, 15 or so rarely observed V segments, including chromosome 9 orphons, were excluded from the earlier analysis of 587 of the donors. Because the 87-base-pair reads could not distinguish some IMGT-functional V segments, including TRBV6-2 and TRBV6-3, those segments were excluded. According to the authors, the approach could potentially be generalized to other disease states and immunological phenotypes. Sequencing depth was assumed to be roughly uniform across donors in the presence/absence analyses, though that assumption may not hold. A later analysis associated about 18,000 TCR beta sequences with specific HLA alleles at a false discovery rate of 0.05. A further reported finding was that TCR beta sequences accurately predicted the HLA-A and HLA-B alleles for most subjects in the first cohort. Assigning TCR associations to individual alleles was difficult when HLA alleles, especially DR and DQ, strongly co-occurred. The study listed 164 TCR beta chains as associated with cytomegalovirus. In a later analysis, several top co-occurrence clusters were reported to appear linked to parvovirus B19, influenza, CMV and Epstein-Barr virus. Most CMV-associated TCR beta chains appeared to be HLA-restricted in a later analysis, and the HLA associations seemed to be driven largely by CMV exposure. According to a later genetic analysis, donors in an Asian-associated ancestry cluster had fewer N-insertions in productive TCRs than the approximately 650-donor mean. An earlier analysis of around 600 of the donors showed that most TCR beta V segments appeared in productive rearrangements either about 87% or about 30% of the time, which broadly matched IMGT annotations. A later genetic analysis associated a missense DCLRE1C variant with V-gene and J-gene trimming of TCR beta chains, and an independent cohort replicated the association.

Compared with germline, V lacks 3 bases and J lacks 0 bases; bases without a gene match: 7. Measured from the cysteine to the phenylalanine, the CDR3 is 15 residues long. Only the CDR3 DNA is retained, 45 bases long and in frame from the first base. The germline V gene (reference sequence) provides CDR1 GTSNPN and CDR2 SVGIG. The sequenced sample was PBMCs. The TCR sequence derives from a man aged 50-60 years in good health and CMV-seronegative. The chain couples TRBV30 to TRBJ1-1; TRBD1 aligns with 7 central bases. The DNA sequence is given as TGTGCCTGGAGCCGGCGACAGGGAATGAACACTGAAGCTTTCTTT. It translates as CAWSRRQGMNTEAFF.